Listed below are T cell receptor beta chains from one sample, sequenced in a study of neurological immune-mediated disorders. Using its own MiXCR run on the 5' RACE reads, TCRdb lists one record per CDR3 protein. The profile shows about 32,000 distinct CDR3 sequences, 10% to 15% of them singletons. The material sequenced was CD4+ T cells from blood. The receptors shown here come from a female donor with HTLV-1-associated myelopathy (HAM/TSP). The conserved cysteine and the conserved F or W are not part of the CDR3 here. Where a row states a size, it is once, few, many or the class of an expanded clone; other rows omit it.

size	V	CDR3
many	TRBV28	ASSSPGDLMNTEAF
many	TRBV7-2	ASSLVSGGLQETQY
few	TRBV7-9	ASSPRGSDTQY
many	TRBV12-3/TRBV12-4	ASSLGRGENYGYT
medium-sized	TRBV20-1	SGQTGLVRDTQY
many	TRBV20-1	SAPTAEAGGGDEQF
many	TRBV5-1	ASRGTSGFDEQF
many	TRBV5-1	ASSSDRAGTQY
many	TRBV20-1	SARSPGQGRETQY
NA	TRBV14	ASSQPGGGLGGYNEQF
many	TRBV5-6	ASSLVDGSYEQY
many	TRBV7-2	ASSSSRTHTDTQY
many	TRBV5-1	ASSLNSPDTQY
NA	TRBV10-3	AISAPRTSGINNEQF
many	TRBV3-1	ASSQDRAQKLF
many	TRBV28	ASSSTGHNTGELF
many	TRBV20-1	SALGSDTQY
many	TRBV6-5	ASSYRLNTAQGTPNTGELF
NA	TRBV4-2	ASSRDRGAYNEQF
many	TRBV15	ATSSGGHNTDTQY
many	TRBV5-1	ASRNHYGYT
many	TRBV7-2	ASSRRPSGGTDTQY
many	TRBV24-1	ATGRTDTQY
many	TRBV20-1	SAGQGLANEKLF